This T cell receptor beta chain was found in a study of blood T cell repertoires in COVID-19. Study details: PBMCs, B-cell-depleted T cells, or T cells provided the cDNA or gDNA that made up the material.

Trimming removed 1 base from V and 12 bases from J; junction bases left unmatched: 13. The CDR3 totals 15 residues. Germline V gene data show CDR1 as SGHDT and CDR2 as YYEEEE. Methods used by the authors: For nucleated cells, counts were estimated from reference gene primer amplification. Produced via immunoSEQ multiplex PCR; TCRdb's table is partial and in-frame only. V, J and clone size were drawn from that table, and D and trimming were deduced from the DNA. The data contain 200,000 to 250,000 clones, just under 85% of them singletons. The sequence was collected from a woman of 80 years or more with acute or convalescent COVID-19. Sequencing was done on a sample of peripheral blood. The chain employs TRBV5-6 and TRBJ2-7; 10 bases are a match to TRBD2. The CDR3 DNA reads as TGTGCCAGCAGCTTGAAATTGCTAGCGGGAGCCCCTCGGTACTTC. Protein sequence: CASSLKLLAGAPRYF.